This T cell receptor beta chain was captured in a study of T cell responses to AZD1222 COVID-19 vaccine (dated by TCRdb to about 2021). With regard to the full study: A total of under 250 trial participants underwent TCR sequencing, of whom 207 had received two doses of AZD1222 and roughly 26 had received two doses of the MenACWY control vaccine. Trial participants were enrolled by age into subgroups of 18-55, 56-69 and 70-plus years, and around 140, 26 and 57 TCR-sequenced participants, respectively, were included in these subgroups.

The CDR3 regions of human TCRbeta chains were analyzed by immunosequencing. The original methods were these. TCRs in the repertoires were matched against a reference library of SARS-CoV-2-specific TCRs that had been generated with the MIRA antigen-specificity platform. Breadth was defined as the fraction of unique TCRs that were SARS-CoV-2-associated. Depth was defined as the fraction of total T cells that were SARS-CoV-2-associated. Using the MIRA data, each spike-specific TCR was mapped to the spike region that the TCR reacts to and placed in a CD4 or CD8 class. Log10-transformed breadth and depth values were compared by one-way ANOVA with Sidak's multiple comparisons tests. In its TCRdb copy, this immuneACCESS table keeps in-frame sequences only and misses some clones. Where compared with another copy, unresolved V genes explain less than half of these, and the others have no known cause. The DNA gave D and trimming, while V, J and clone size come from that table. Recorded for this sample are about 140,000 clones; just over 90% of them occurred a single time. The top ten clones comprise more than 0.8% of the sample.

The CDR3 runs 14 residues from the cysteine to the phenylalanine. Here the CDR3 DNA is all that survives: 42 bases in frame from base 1. V was cut back by 2 bases and J by 4 bases, leaving a gap of 12 bases between them. CDR1 and CDR2 were assigned from the germline V gene as SGHRS and YFSETQ. Notes on this clone: Its antigen is unknown. No much larger clonotype is one base removed from it; base qualities were not supplied.

The time point label corresponds to: baseline before first vaccination. The meaning of the sample's treatment or condition label: meningococcal conjugate vaccine given as trial control. Vaccinee samples came from UK trials COV001 and COV002, including a single-blind randomized controlled phase 2/3 trial of AZD1222 (ChAdOx1 nCoV-19) in healthy adults. For TCRbeta chain sequencing, PBMC samples from trial participants were taken at day 0 and at day 28 after the second dose. Summary of the overall study and its limitations: Conclusions about previously exposed vaccinees are limited, since just six AZD1222 recipients were seropositive for SARS-CoV-2 at baseline. Reportedly, close to half of the unique spike-specific TCRs recognized epitopes lying outside the regions that are mutated in the B.1.351 and B.1.1.7 variants. Because no samples from the day 14 peak response were available, repertoires could be characterized only after the peak T cell response. Most participants were white British and females outnumbered males, and the authors suggested that clonal diversity may have been underestimated. After two AZD1222 doses, both the breadth and the depth of spike-specific TCRs were significantly higher than at day 0 and than in MenACWY recipients. In the small 56-69-year group, the increase in depth fell short of significance, most likely because of low power. Vaccine-associated CD4 TCRs spanned the whole spike protein, with dominant responses in regions 160-218 and 743-854.

This receptor was identified in an adult in good health. The sequencing used peripheral blood, collected on day 0 of MenACWY control vaccination. Recombination joined TRBV5-1 with TRBJ1-1; TRBD1 might be the D gene, on 5 matching bases. In nucleotides, the sequence is TGCGCCAGCAGCTTCGGCGGTGGGGCCACTGAAGCTTTCTTT. This encodes CASSFGGGATEAFF.